Each of the 12 T cell receptor beta chains below was sequenced from the same sample in a study of T cell responses to AZD1222 COVID-19 vaccine. Using immunoSEQ multiplex PCR, the repertoire was profiled, and TCRdb retains in-frame clones only, with some absent. The top ten hold about 16% of the sample, which has more than 95,000 clones, just over 85% seen once. The sequences come from peripheral blood, collected 28 days after the second AZD1222 dose. Source of these receptors: an adult who received the AZD1222 COVID-19 vaccine.

The V gene is TRBV9, the J gene TRBJ2-1, with TRBD2 identical over 8 bases. The CDR3 sequence is 16 residues long. The ends lost 0 bases at V and 2 bases at J; junction bases unmatched: 4. Germline V gives CDR1 SGDLS, CDR2 YYNGEE. The CDR3 nucleotides read TGTGCCAGCAGCGTAGAGGGTAGCGGGGCCTACAATGAGCAGTTCTTC. Its protein product is CASSVEGSGAYNEQFF.

The chain links TRBV6-1 to TRBJ2-5, with D perhaps TRBD2 (5 bases). This CDR3 has 14 amino acids. Germline V CDR1 and CDR2: MNHNS, SASEGT. V was clipped by 2 bases and J by 5 bases, with 12 bases between them. The chain's CDR3 is CASSENPGSETQYF. CDR3 DNA sequence: TGTGCCAGCAGTGAAAATCCGGGGTCGGAGACCCAGTACTTC.

J is TRBJ2-7 and V is TRBV7-9; D is perhaps TRBD2 (6 bases). The V end was cut by 2 bases, the J end by 5 bases, with 19 bases between. The CDR3 has 16 amino acids. From germline, CDR1 is SEHNR and CDR2 FQNEAQ (reference sequence). In DNA form, the CDR3 reads TGTGCCAGCAGCTTATCTTCCCTGTCCGGGGGAAACGAGCAGTACTTC. It yields the protein CASSLSSLSGGNEQYF. The whole variable domain, remainder taken from reference TRBV7-9 and TRBJ2-7, is DTGVSQNPRHKITKRGQNVTFRCDPISEHNRLYWYRQTLGQGPEFLTYFQNEAQLEKSRLLSDRFSAERPKGSFSTLEIQRTEQGDSAMYLCASSLSSLSGGNEQYFGPGTRLTVT.

The chain links TRBV12-3 or TRBV12-4 to TRBJ2-3; D could derive from TRBD1 or TRBD2 (5 bases each). CDR3 length equals 12 residues. V gave up 10 bases and J gave up 3 bases, with 11 bases separating them. In DNA, the CDR3 is TGTGCCACCCGGGGCCTTACAGATACGCAGTATTTT. Its translation is CATRGLTDTQYF.

The rearrangement links TRBV5-5 to TRBJ2-5; D unresolved. Trimming shortened V by 1 base and J by 4 bases, and 11 bases separated the two germline ends. CDR1 is SGHKS, CDR2 YYEKEE, per germline (reference sequence). The CDR3 sequence is 14 residues long. The CDR3 nucleotides read TGTGCCAGCAGCTTGATAGGAATCGGAGAGACCCAGTACTTC. It specifies CASSLIGIGETQYF.

This chain uses TRBV3-1 (or the pseudogene TRBV3-2) with TRBJ2-5; no clear D gene. The germline V and J ends were trimmed by 0 bases and 6 bases, with 14 bases remaining between them. The germline CDR1 and CDR2 sequences are LGHDT and YNNKEL (reference sequence). CDR3 length equals 15 residues. In DNA form, the CDR3 reads TGTGCCAGCAGCCAAGATCTTGCAGGTCGGCAGACCCAGTACTTC. Translated, it gives CASSQDLAGRQTQYF.

The rearrangement links TRBV30 to TRBJ1-1, with D perhaps matching TRBD1 (5 bases). Germline assignment: CDR1 GTSNPN and CDR2 SVGIG (reference sequence). The V gene lost 0 bases and the J gene lost 10 bases, with 9 bases spanning the gap. The CDR3 sequence is 11 residues long. The CDR3, as DNA: TGTGCCTGGAGTGTAGCCGGGGGAGCTTTCTTT. This encodes CAWSVAGGAFF. Supplemented by reference TRBV30 and TRBJ1-1, the full variable domain reads SQTIHQWPATLVQPVGSPLSLECTVEGTSNPNLYWYRQAAGRGLQLLFYSVGIGQISSEVPQNLSASRPQDRQFILSSKKLLLSDSGFYLCAWSVAGGAFFGQGTRLTVV.

This clone was seen more than once but under ten times. The V gene is TRBV6-5, the J gene TRBJ2-1; a possible D gene is TRBD2 (6 bases). Germline V gene lookup returns CDR1 MNHEY and CDR2 SVGAGI. The CDR3 has 15 residues. V was shortened by 2 bases and J by 8 bases, with 16 bases between the two germline ends. For the CDR3, the DNA is TGTGCCAGCAGTTACCAGCGGGTTAATGTCGATGAGCAGTTCTTC. Translation gives CASSYQRVNVDEQFF.

The V call is TRBV4-3, the J call TRBJ1-1; 8 positions match TRBD1. The V segment lost 4 bases and the J segment 7 bases; nucleotides outside the gene matches: 8. Germline loops: CDR1 LGHNA, CDR2 YSLEER. CDR3 length: 14 residues. CDR3 nucleotides: TGCGCCAGCAGCCGAATGACAGGGGCGAATGAAGCTTTCTTT. Its translation is CASSRMTGANEAFF.

This clone was observed a few times. The genes are TRBV18 and TRBJ1-1; D ambiguous. CDR3 length equals 15 residues. Deletions cut 4 bases from V and 4 bases from J, with 16 bases between. Germline V gene sequence: CDR1 KGHSH, CDR2 LQKENI. The CDR3 bases are TGTGCCAGCTCACAGAAACAGAGGGAAACCACTGAAGCTTTCTTT. Protein: CASSQKQRETTEAFF.

Only one count was recorded for this clone. The chain links TRBV2 to TRBJ1-2; 7 bases map to TRBD1. The V gene end was trimmed by 7 bases and the J gene end by 3 bases; junction bases not matched to a gene: 11. CDR1 and CDR2 from the germline V gene are SNHLY and FYNNEI. The CDR3 is made up of 15 amino acids. The CDR3 DNA sequence: TGTGCCAGCAACGGCAGGGGGGAATTCTACTATGGCTACACCTTC. It codes for CASNGRGEFYYGYTF.

The chain links TRBV20-1 to TRBJ1-6; D unresolved. In germline, CDR1 is DFQATT, CDR2 SNEGSKA (reference sequence). The CDR3 is 11 residues long. The V end lost 4 bases, the J end lost 7 bases, and 5 bases lay between the germline ends. CDR3 DNA: TGCAGTGCTAAACGGAATTCACCCCTCCACTTT. Its translation: CSAKRNSPLHF.